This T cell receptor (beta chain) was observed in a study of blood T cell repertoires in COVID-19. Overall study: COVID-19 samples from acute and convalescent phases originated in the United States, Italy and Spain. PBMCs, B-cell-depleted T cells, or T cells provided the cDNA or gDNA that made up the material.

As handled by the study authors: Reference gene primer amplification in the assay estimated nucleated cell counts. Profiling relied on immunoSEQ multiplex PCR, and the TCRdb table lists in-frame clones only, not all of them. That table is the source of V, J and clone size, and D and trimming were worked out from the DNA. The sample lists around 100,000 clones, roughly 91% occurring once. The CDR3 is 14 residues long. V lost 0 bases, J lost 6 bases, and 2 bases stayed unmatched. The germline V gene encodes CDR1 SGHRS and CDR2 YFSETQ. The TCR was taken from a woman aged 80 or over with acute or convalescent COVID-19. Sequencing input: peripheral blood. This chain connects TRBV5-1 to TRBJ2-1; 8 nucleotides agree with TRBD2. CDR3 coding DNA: TGCGCCAGCAGCTTGGGAGCGGGAGTCAATGAGCAGTTCTTC. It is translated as CASSLGAGVNEQFF. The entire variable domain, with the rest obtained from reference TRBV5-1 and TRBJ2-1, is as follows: KAGVTQTPRYLIKTRGQQVTLSCSPISGHRSVSWYQQTPGQGLQFLFEYFSETQRNKGNFPGRFSGRQFSNSRSEMNVSTLELGDSALYLCASSLGAGVNEQFFGPGTRLTVL.